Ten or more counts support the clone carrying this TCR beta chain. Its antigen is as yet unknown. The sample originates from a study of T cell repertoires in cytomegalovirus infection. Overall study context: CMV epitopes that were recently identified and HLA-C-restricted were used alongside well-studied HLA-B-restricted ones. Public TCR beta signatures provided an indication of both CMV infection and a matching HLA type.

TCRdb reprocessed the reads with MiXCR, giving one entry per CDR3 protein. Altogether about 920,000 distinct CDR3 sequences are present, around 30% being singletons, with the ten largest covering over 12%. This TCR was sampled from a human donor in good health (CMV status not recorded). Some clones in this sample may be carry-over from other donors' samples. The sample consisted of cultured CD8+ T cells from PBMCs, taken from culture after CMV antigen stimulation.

The CDR3 protein is CASSLRYRGTNTEAFF. The DNA of the CDR3 is TGTGCCAGCAGCCTACGGTACAGGGGGACGAACACTGAAGCTTTCTTT. The gene calls are TRBV7-9 and TRBJ1-1; 8 bases fit TRBD1. With V trimmed by 5 bases and J by 1 base, 9 bases remained unmatched. The CDR3 loop spans 16 amino acids. Germline V lookup: CDR1 SEHNR, CDR2 FQNEAQ (reference sequence).